Listed here is a single T cell receptor beta chain. This record belongs to a study of T-cell reconstitution after alpha-beta-depleted transplantation in children. TCRbeta library construction was performed incorporating unique molecular identifiers. One entry per CDR3 protein, called by TCRdb with MiXCR from the PCR reads. The sample has around 92,000 distinct CDR3 sequences, more than 10% seen once. V was pared by 5 bases and J by 1 base, with 4 bases of the junction left unmatched. The CDR3 is made up of 14 amino acids. The germline gives CDR1 SGHVS, CDR2 FQNEAQ. The rearrangement uses TRBV7-8 and TRBJ1-1; 7 bases are a match to TRBD1. Sequences were derived from PBMCs from the stem cell graft donor, sampled from the stem cell graft. The TCR comes from a human donor who donated a stem cell graft to a child with inherited bone marrow failure. CDR3 region: CASSTGQRNTEAFF. For the CDR3, the DNA is TGTGCCAGCAGCACGGGACAGAGGAACACTGAAGCTTTCTTT.